This TCR beta chain was sequenced during a study of cytomegalovirus exposure and HLA in healthy donors. The study's findings and limits: Later analysis showed most CMV-associated TCR beta chains appearing HLA-restricted. After further analysis at a later stage, around 17,000 TCR beta sequences were associated with HLA alleles at 0.05 false discovery rate.

This CDR3 is built from 19 residues. The germline V gene encodes CDR1 SGHRS and CDR2 YFSETQ. Trimming took off 4 bases at V and 2 bases at J, with 22 bases between the two ends. Concerning this clone itself: Its specificity is not known.

This PCR relied on a set of 60 Vbeta primers and 13 Jbeta primers. Method: immunoSEQ multiplex PCR; TCRdb's copy keeps in-frame clones and lacks some. The sample lists approximately 170,000 clones, roughly 77% seen once, with less than 4% in the top ten. The rearrangement joins TRBV5-1 to TRBJ2-6; TRBD1 might be the D (6 bases). Sequencing was done on a sample of PBMCs. This sequence was found in a woman aged 25-40 years in good health and CMV-seropositive. CDR3 DNA sequence: TGCGCCAGCAGCCCTTGGTCTGCAGGGGAAGGGGCTGGGGCCAACGTCCTGACTTTC. It specifies CASSPWSAGEGAGANVLTF.